These 7 T cell receptor beta chains were all obtained from the same sample, sequenced in a study of T cell responses to AZD1222 COVID-19 vaccine. TCRdb's copy holds only in-frame clones and misses some; the assay was immunoSEQ multiplex PCR. The data contain 100,000 to 150,000 clones, about 79% of them singletons. The input for sequencing was peripheral blood, taken 28 days after the second AZD1222 dose. The receptors derive from an adult who received the AZD1222 COVID-19 vaccine.

This clone was seen only a few times. The chain combines TRBV6-2 or TRBV6-3 with TRBJ1-5; D is possibly TRBD1 (5 bases). Germline V CDR1 and CDR2: MNHEY, SVGEGT. V lost 3 bases and J lost 0, with 9 bases in between. The CDR3 extends over 15 amino acids. CDR3 residues: CASSYEGISNQPQHF. In nucleotides, the CDR3 is TGTGCCAGCAGTTATGAGGGGATTAGCAATCAGCCCCAGCATTTT.

CDR3 coding DNA: TGTGCTAGTTGCATTTGGGACAGGGCGTGCTCTGGGGCCAACGTCCTGACTTTC. It is translated as CASCIWDRACSGANVLTF. The J gene is TRBJ2-6, the V gene TRBV7-7; 9 nucleotides align to TRBD1. This CDR3 spans 18 amino acids. Germline V lookup: CDR1 SSHAT, CDR2 FNYEAQ (reference sequence).

This clone was recorded once. Here the CDR3 DNA reads TGTGCCAGTAGTATAGATTCCTCGGGGGTACATCGCTCCTACAATGAGCAGTTCTTC. Protein: CASSIDSSGVHRSYNEQFF. The chain has TRBV19 and TRBJ2-1; TRBD2 might be the D (6 bases). The germline V gene encodes CDR1 LNHDA and CDR2 SQIVND (reference sequence). Trimming left V 0 bases short and J 0 bases short, with 18 bases between. The CDR3 consists of 19 residues.

This chain connects TRBV5-4 to TRBJ1-3; the match to TRBD1 covers 10 bases. The germline V gene has CDR1 SGHNT and CDR2 YYREEE (reference sequence). Trimming took 6 bases from V and 6 from J; bases not matched to a gene: 12. There are 16 residues in the CDR3. DNA for the CDR3: TGTGCCAGCACTCGGGGGCTGACAGGGGGCGAAAACACCATATATTTT. It encodes CASTRGLTGGENTIYF.

CDR3 sequence (DNA): TGTGCCAGCAGTTTACGGTCCTGGACAGCCTCCTACGAGCAGTACTTC. Its protein product is CASSLRSWTASYEQYF. This chain links TRBV28 with TRBJ2-7, with a tentative D call TRBD1 (6 bases). The CDR3 is 16 amino acids. Germline CDR1 reads MDHEN; CDR2 reads SYDVKM. V lost 2 bases and J 0 bases, leaving 14 bases between the germline ends.

V is TRBV6-5 and J is TRBJ2-3, with D possibly being TRBD1 (5 bases). Looked up from germline, CDR1 is MNHEY and CDR2 is SVGAGI. Trimming removed 0 bases from V and 7 bases from J, with 11 bases in between. This CDR3 has 14 residues. The DNA of the CDR3 is TGTGCCAGCAGTTACTCGTCCAGGGAAAATACGCAGTATTTT. This sequence encodes CASSYSSRENTQYF.

The chain combines TRBV28 with TRBJ2-7; D remains ambiguous. Germline V gives CDR1 MDHEN, CDR2 SYDVKM. This CDR3 has 13 residues. The V end was cut by 3 bases, the J end by 1 base, with 7 bases between. The CDR3 DNA follows: TGTGCCAGCAGTTTGGATTCTTCCTACGAGCAGTACTTC. It translates to CASSLDSSYEQYF.